Given below is one TCR beta chain in context. This entry is derived from a study of T cell changes during pregnancy in multiple sclerosis. CDR3 length: 11 residues. V lost 3 bases and J lost 5, with 4 bases in between. Germline V gene lookup returns CDR1 SGDLS and CDR2 YYNGEE. TCRdb's copy holds only in-frame clones and misses some; the assay was immunoSEQ multiplex PCR. The top ten clones hold about 10% of a sample with roughly 30,000 clones, approximately 89% of them seen once. Sequencing used CD8+ T cells from peripheral blood mononuclear cells, obtained in the second trimester of pregnancy. The clonotype was recovered from a female donor with multiple sclerosis, enrolled in a pregnancy study. This sequence joins TRBV9 and TRBJ2-3; no clear D gene. CDR3 amino acids: CASSARDTQYF. The CDR3 DNA follows: TGTGCCAGCAGCGCTAGAGATACGCAGTATTTT.